What follows describes a single T cell receptor beta chain. The antigen remains unidentified. The sample comes from a study of T cell responses to AZD1222 COVID-19 vaccine. Germline-derived CDR1 and CDR2 are GTSNPN and SVGIG (reference sequence). V was trimmed by 3 bases and J by 3 bases, leaving 16 bases between them. This CDR3 is built from 15 residues. TCRdb's table, derived via immunoSEQ multiplex PCR, lists solely in-frame clones and lacks some. The table lists 100,000 to 150,000 clones, roughly 90% of them singletons. Study-level findings and limits: Spike was spanned by vaccine-associated CD4 TCRs, which were dominant at 160-218 and 743-854.

This receptor was taken from an adult who received the AZD1222 COVID-19 vaccine. The starting material was peripheral blood, obtained 28 days after the second AZD1222 dose. This chain joins TRBV30 and TRBJ2-3; D possibly corresponds to TRBD2 (5 bases). Here the CDR3 reads CAWRYGEILTDTQYF. The CDR3 coding sequence is TGTGCCTGGAGGTACGGGGAAATTCTGACAGATACGCAGTATTTT.